These 25 T cell receptor beta chains were sequenced from one sample in a study of blood T cell repertoires in COVID-19. TCRdb keeps only in-frame clones here, not all; method: immunoSEQ multiplex PCR. The table lists approximately 170,000 clones, approximately 84% of them singletons. The sequenced sample was PBMCs or T cells enriched from blood (not recorded which). These receptors were collected from a woman in her 30s who had recovered from COVID-19.

The chain couples TRBV19 to TRBJ2-1; weak D call: TRBD2 (5 bases). V lost 4 bases to trimming and J lost 0 bases, with 7 bases between them. The CDR3 is 14 residues long. From germline, CDR1 is LNHDA and CDR2 SQIVND (reference sequence). CDR3 nucleotides: TGTGCCAGTAGTAGGAGGAGCTCCTACAATGAGCAGTTCTTC. It encodes CASSRRSSYNEQFF. The full variable domain, its missing parts supplied by reference TRBV19 and TRBJ2-1, is DGGITQSPKYLFRKEGQNVTLSCEQNLNHDAMYWYRQDPGQGLRLIYYSQIVNDFQKGDIAEGYSVSREKKESFPLTVTSAQKNPTAFYLCASSRRSSYNEQFFGPGTRLTVL.

The V call is TRBV28, the J call TRBJ1-5, with TRBD1 matching over 12 bases. The trim removed 6 bases at V and 1 base at J, leaving 10 bases unmatched. The CDR3 is 18 amino acids. CDR1 and CDR2 from the germline V gene are MDHEN and SYDVKM. Here the CDR3 reads CASSSPGQGAMSNQPQHF. The CDR3 DNA is TGTGCCAGCAGCTCGCCGGGACAGGGGGCAATGAGCAATCAGCCCCAGCATTTT.

This clone was detected once. The V call is TRBV5-4, the J call TRBJ1-2, with D maybe TRBD1 (6 bases). Deletions cut 0 bases from V and 2 bases from J, with 11 bases between. CDR1 SGHNT and CDR2 YYREEE come from the germline V gene (reference sequence). The CDR3 sequence is 15 residues long. The CDR3 bases are TGTGCCAGCAGCTTGGTGGGCACAGGGAACTATGGCTACACCTTC. Its protein is CASSLVGTGNYGYTF.

The chain is built from TRBV30 and TRBJ1-1; a weak D match, TRBD1 (6 bases). The CDR3 consists of 16 residues. Trimming took off 4 bases at V and 4 bases at J, with 22 bases between the two ends. Germline V gives CDR1 GTSNPN, CDR2 SVGIG (reference sequence). The DNA of the CDR3 is TGTGCCTGGACTCAAACTGGGGGACACCGGGTCACTGAAGCTTTCTTT. As protein: CAWTQTGGHRVTEAFF.

This clone was detected a few times. The chain joins TRBV4-1 to TRBJ1-6; no reliable D call. The CDR3 contains 14 residues. The V end lost 0 bases, the J end lost 10 bases, and 10 bases lay between the germline ends. Germline CDR1 and CDR2: MGHRA and YSYEKL. DNA for the CDR3: TGCGCCAGCAGCCAAGATCCGCCTAGATCACCCCTCCACTTT. Its translation is CASSQDPPRSPLHF.

The chain combines TRBV7-2 with TRBJ2-1, with D perhaps matching TRBD1 (6 bases). Germline V gives CDR1 SGHTA, CDR2 FQGNSA. The CDR3 covers 15 residues. V gave up 5 bases and J gave up 4 bases, with 15 bases separating them. CDR3 nucleotides: TGTGCCAGCAGCCACTCCGTACAGGGATACAATGAGCAGTTCTTC. This encodes CASSHSVQGYNEQFF.

V and J are TRBV4-1 and TRBJ1-4; 7 bases are a match to TRBD1. V was clipped by 2 bases and J by 4 bases; unmatched bases: 4. There are 15 residues in the CDR3. Per germline, CDR1 MGHRA and CDR2 YSYEKL. CDR3 sequence reads: CASSQPGQSNEKLFF. DNA of the CDR3: TGCGCCAGCAGCCAACCGGGACAGAGTAATGAAAAACTGTTTTTT.

CDR3 amino acids: CASSYVGGTSGRKSDTQYF. CDR3 DNA: TGTGCCAGCAGTTACGTAGGGGGGACTAGCGGGAGGAAGTCAGATACGCAGTATTTT. V gene TRBV6-2 or TRBV6-3 combines with J gene TRBJ2-3, with 15 bases matching TRBD2. This CDR3 has 19 residues. The ends lost 2 bases at V and 4 bases at J; junction bases unmatched: 10. Germline V CDR1 and CDR2: MNHEY, SVGEGT.

The chain links TRBV2 to TRBJ1-1; 8 positions match TRBD1. The junction had 4 bases not matched to a gene; V was cut back by 10 bases and J by 0 bases. CDR1 and CDR2 (germline): SNHLY, FYNNEI. The CDR3 has 13 amino acids. In nucleotides, the CDR3 is TGTGCCAACCAGGACAGGGTGAACACTGAAGCTTTCTTT. This translates into CANQDRVNTEAFF.

This rearrangement joins TRBV7-9 to TRBJ1-1; D remains unclear. V was clipped by 3 bases and J by 3 bases, with 8 bases between them. The germline CDR1 and CDR2 sequences are SEHNR and FQNEAQ (reference sequence). This CDR3 region has 13 residues. CDR3 in DNA: TGTGCCAGCAGCTTGGGAGCGTACACTGAAGCTTTCTTT. Protein: CASSLGAYTEAFF.

V is TRBV27 and J is TRBJ1-1; D is uncertain. CDR3 length: 14 residues. V shed 5 bases and J shed 0 bases, with 10 bases lying between them. The germline gives CDR1 MNHEY, CDR2 SMNVEV (reference sequence). The CDR3 coding sequence is TGTGCCAGCAGTAGACTACCGGTGAACACTGAAGCTTTCTTT. It yields the protein CASSRLPVNTEAFF.

The chain joins TRBV4-1 to TRBJ1-1, with no clear D. The CDR3 is made up of 19 amino acids. CDR1 MGHRA and CDR2 YSYEKL come from the germline V gene. Trimming took off 0 bases at V and 0 bases at J, with 20 bases between the two ends. The CDR3 bases are TGCGCCAGCAGCCAAGAGCCGGCGAACGAGGGTTCGATGAACACTGAAGCTTTCTTT. It codes for CASSQEPANEGSMNTEAFF.

This clone showed up just once. V usage is TRBV7-9 and J usage is TRBJ1-2; D not resolved. The CDR3 is 12 residues long. V was cut by 1 base and J by 6 bases, with 6 bases left in between. CDR1 is SEHNR and CDR2 is FQNEAQ in the germline V gene (reference sequence). The CDR3 loop reads CASSLGGDGYTF. The CDR3, as DNA: TGTGCCAGCAGCTTAGGGGGAGATGGCTACACCTTC.

The CDR3 sequence is CASGTGLAAQKETQYF. CDR3 coding DNA: TGCGCCAGCGGAACGGGACTAGCGGCCCAAAAAGAGACCCAGTACTTC. The gene calls are TRBV5-1 and TRBJ2-5, with TRBD2 matching over 11 bases. Germline CDR1 is SGHRS and CDR2 is YFSETQ. The CDR3 totals 16 residues. With V trimmed by 7 bases and J by 3 bases, 11 bases remained unmatched.

This chain joins TRBV27 and TRBJ1-6; tentatively, D is TRBD1 (5 bases). The CDR3 has 15 residues. Germline-derived CDR1 and CDR2 are MNHEY and SMNVEV (reference sequence). With 4 bases removed from V and 3 bases from J, the gap between germline ends came to 10 bases. Written as DNA, the CDR3 is TGTGCCAGCAGTTCCCCCGGGGGCTATAATTCACCCCTCCACTTT. Translated, it gives CASSSPGGYNSPLHF.

This chain joins TRBV28 and TRBJ2-1, with TRBD2 matching 12 bases. This CDR3 spans 17 amino acids. V lost 0 bases, J lost 7 bases, and 7 bases stayed unmatched. Germline V gene lookup returns CDR1 MDHEN and CDR2 SYDVKM. CDR3 residues: CASSLCEIGLAGNEQFF. In DNA form, the CDR3 reads TGTGCCAGCAGTTTATGCGAGATAGGACTAGCGGGGAATGAGCAGTTCTTC.

The chain is built from TRBV28 and TRBJ2-5; D is possibly TRBD2 (5 bases). Trimming removed 6 bases from V and 3 bases from J, with 11 bases in between. CDR1 is MDHEN and CDR2 is SYDVKM in the germline V gene. This CDR3 is 13 amino acids long. Here the CDR3 reads CASSRRLKETQYF. CDR3 nucleotides: TGTGCCAGCAGCCGTCGACTAAAAGAGACCCAGTACTTC.

This clone was detected a few times. V is TRBV5-1 and J is TRBJ1-5; 7 positions agree with TRBD1. CDR1 and CDR2 (germline): SGHRS, YFSETQ. The CDR3 has 14 residues. After removal of 0 bases from V and 8 bases from J, the junction contained 5 bases not matched to a gene. The CDR3 is CASSLGAGGEPQHF. The CDR3 coding sequence is TGCGCCAGCAGCTTGGGGGCAGGGGGAGAGCCCCAGCATTTT.

The chain joins TRBV19 to TRBJ1-5; 8 positions match TRBD1. Germline-derived CDR1 and CDR2 are LNHDA and SQIVND (reference sequence). There are 17 residues in the CDR3. The ends lost 3 bases at V and 7 bases at J; junction bases unmatched: 14. DNA for the CDR3: TGTGCCAGTAGTATTTCTTCCCCAGGGGGCGCTAGGCAGCCCCAGCATTTT. It translates to CASSISSPGGARQPQHF.

This clone showed up just a few times. The chain recombines TRBV7-2 with TRBJ2-1; 10 nucleotides agree with TRBD2. Germline loops: CDR1 SGHTA, CDR2 FQGNSA. This CDR3 comprises 15 residues. V lost 9 bases, J lost 10 bases, and 15 bases stayed unmatched. CDR3 coding DNA: TGTGCCAGTACAAGCGGGGGGGCCGGTCTAGTAGAGCAGTTCTTC. Its protein is CASTSGGAGLVEQFF.

CDR3 sequence: CAWSEGESYGYTF. The CDR3 coding sequence is TGTGCCTGGAGTGAGGGGGAAAGCTATGGCTACACCTTC. The gene calls are TRBV30 and TRBJ1-2, with a tentative D call TRBD1 (6 bases). CDR3 length equals 13 residues. Germline assignment: CDR1 GTSNPN and CDR2 SVGIG (reference sequence). Trimming took off 1 base at V and 4 bases at J, with 10 bases between the two ends.

The chain combines TRBV28 with TRBJ2-7; D perhaps matches TRBD1 (7 bases). V dropped 3 bases and J dropped 2 bases, with 14 bases sitting between them. The CDR3 runs to 15 residues. The germline gives CDR1 MDHEN, CDR2 SYDVKM. As DNA, the CDR3 is TGTGCCAGCAGTTTCGGGGCAGGGGGGCCCTACGAGCAGTACGTC. Protein: CASSFGAGGPYEQYV.

The table lists this clone with a count of one. The rearrangement joins TRBV2 to TRBJ2-3, with 11 bases fitting TRBD2. The germline gives CDR1 SNHLY, CDR2 FYNNEI. J was trimmed by 0 bases and V by 4 bases; bases with no gene match: 3. The CDR3 is made up of 16 amino acids. CDR3 DNA: TGTGCCAGCAGTGGGCGACTAGCGGGAAGCACAGATACGCAGTATTTT. Translating it yields CASSGRLAGSTDTQYF.

This clone occurred once. The germline gene is not matched at one end of the junction; a read error may be the cause. J is TRBJ1-1 and V is TRBV5-1; TRBD1 matches 8 bases. The length of the CDR3 is 16 residues. Looked up from germline, CDR1 is SGHRS and CDR2 is YFSETQ. The CDR3 reads CASSPAGGWLKTEAFF. The DNA for the CDR3 is TGCGCCAGCAGCCCGGCAGGGGGCTGGTTGAAGACTGAAGCTTTCTTT.

The chain uses TRBV5-1 and TRBJ2-3, with no clear D. CDR1 SGHRS and CDR2 YFSETQ come from the germline V gene. This CDR3 is 14 amino acids long. V was cut by 0 bases and J by 2 bases, with 7 bases left in between. The CDR3 region is CASSLASSTDTQYF. CDR3 in DNA: TGCGCCAGCAGCTTGGCTAGTTCCACAGATACGCAGTATTTT.